Detailed here is one T cell receptor beta chain. What it binds is not known. Donors were healthy HIV-negative adults without recently reported acute infections or vaccinations. Splitting the CD4+ cells yielded a CD45RA+ naive subset and a CD45RA-negative memory subset. These data are taken from a study of shared clonotypes between healthy human individuals. Germline V gene data show CDR1 as SGHNT and CDR2 as YYREEE (reference sequence). The V segment lost 0 bases and the J segment 5 bases; nucleotides outside the gene matches: 2. The CDR3 has 14 amino acids. Study results and caveats: Generally, estimated richness proved larger in naive subsets than it did in memory subsets.

TCRdb's table, derived via immunoSEQ multiplex PCR, lists solely in-frame clones and lacks some. Altogether a few million clones are present, around 92% being singletons, with the ten largest covering approximately 0.4%. This rearrangement joins TRBV5-4 to TRBJ2-5; TRBD2 matches at 9 bases. What was sequenced was naive CD4+ T cells from PBMCs. The subset denotes: CD45RA+ positively selected. This TCR came from a man younger than 30 in good health. Some clones in this sample may be carry-over from other donors' samples. The CDR3 sequence: CASSLGTSDETQYF. The CDR3 DNA follows: TGTGCCAGCAGCTTGGGGACTAGCGACGAGACCCAGTACTTC.